This T cell receptor beta chain was identified during a study of vaccination and CD4 T cells after COVID-19. Treatment reported: approximately nine-day PBMC culture with coronavirus spike peptide pools or control peptides (ViraFEST assay). At the Johns Hopkins FTIC core, DNA taken from cultured CD4+ T cells was sequenced by way of the Oncomine TCR Beta short-read assay. TCRdb reprocessed the PCR reads with MiXCR, giving one entry per CDR3 protein. The sample has roughly 14,000 distinct CDR3 sequences; around 48% are singletons. The junction had 4 bases not matched to a gene; V was cut back by 2 bases and J by 5 bases. The CDR3 sequence is 14 residues long. CDR1 and CDR2 (germline): DFQATT, SNEGSKA (reference sequence). This clonotype turned up a few times. The antigen is undetermined.

Sequencing was carried out using CD4+ T cells from blood, cultured in vitro. V gene TRBV20-1 combines with J gene TRBJ1-1; 11 bases match TRBD1. This TCR came from a human donor who had recovered from COVID-19. CDR3 bases: TGCAGTGCTAGATCGGACAGGGGGCGGACTGAAGCTTTCTTT. Translating gives CSARSDRGRTEAFF.